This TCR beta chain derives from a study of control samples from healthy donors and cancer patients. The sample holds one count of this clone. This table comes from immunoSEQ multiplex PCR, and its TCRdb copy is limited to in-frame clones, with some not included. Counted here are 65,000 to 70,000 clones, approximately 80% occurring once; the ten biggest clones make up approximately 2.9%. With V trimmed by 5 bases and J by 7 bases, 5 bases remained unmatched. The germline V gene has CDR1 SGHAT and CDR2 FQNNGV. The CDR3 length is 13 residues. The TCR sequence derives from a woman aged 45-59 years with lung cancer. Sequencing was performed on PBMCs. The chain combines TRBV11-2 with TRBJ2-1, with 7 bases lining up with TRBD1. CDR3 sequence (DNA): TGTGCCAGCAGCAAAGGGGGCGTTAATGAGCAGTTCTTC. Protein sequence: CASSKGGVNEQFF.